This T cell receptor beta chain was found in a study of tissue T cells after allogeneic stem cell transplantation (dated 2022 in TCRdb). Notes on the research overall: Using research autopsies of patients with and without GVHD, plus mouse models of GVHD, the study profiled TCR beta repertoires across many tissues. The human arm was a prospective observational study without blinding or randomization.

Clipping removes 5 bases from V and 5 bases from J, with 3 as the unmatched junction base count. Inclusive of the bounding cysteine and phenylalanine, the CDR3 is 14 residues long. The DNA covers only part of the CDR3, 39 bases in frame from base 1. According to the germline V gene (reference sequence), CDR1 reads LGHDT and CDR2 reads YNNKQL. Preparation of the library involved the immunoSEQ multiplex PCR assay. Adaptive Biotechnologies performed the TCRbeta CDR3 sequencing at survey depth and reported CDR3 sequences, V/J genes, productive frequency and template counts. TCR beta CDR3 regions were amplified from genomic DNA rather than RNA. Per the source publication's procedure: Jensen-Shannon divergence was used to quantify pairwise repertoire overlap between tissues, with a value of 1 meaning complete divergence and a value of 0 meaning identical repertoires. Tissues were grouped by single-linkage agglomerative hierarchical clustering of pairwise JSD values, and the clustering results were shown as dendrograms. GLIPH2 was run on all patient samples with simulation_depth 1000, kmer_min_depth 3, cdr3_length_cutoff 8, keeping groups with more than two unique CDR3s. In a standardized tissue-overlap score, Jaccard GLIPH-group overlap across patients was extrapolated to a standard repertoire size of 1000 clones. To look at how diversity was associated with clinical or experimental variables, linear mixed-effect models were used, with tissue treated as a fixed effect and individual treated as a random effect. The clones in this table, taken by TCRdb from immuneACCESS, are in-frame only. Not every clone is retained; where verified, under half of the shortfall comes from an unresolved V gene, and the cause of the rest is unknown. V, J and clone size were drawn from that table, and D and trimming were deduced from the DNA. For this sample the table gives about 8,300 clones, of which over 40% were detected only once. The biggest ten clones account for roughly 7% of the sample.

Study-level results and caveats: Only a few T cell clones appeared in more than one patient, yet motif-based clustering showed tissue-specific repertoire signatures that were shared between patients. Within patients, how anatomically similar tissues were was a major factor shaping TCR repertoire composition, regardless of disease or transplant status. Sampling depth was acknowledged as a limitation, and the patient cohort was both small and clinically heterogeneous. In both patients and mice, T cells from blood and spleen picked up only a limited part of the TCR repertoire that was detected in tissues. The study did not establish which tissue TCRs were alloreactive or antigen-specific, and some clones may have been host cells that persisted.

The sample's time point label, in plain terms: mouse harvest day 7 after allogeneic transplant. Mouse grafts combined 10^7 T-cell-depleted bone marrow cells with 10^6 splenic CD5+ T cells, given via tail vein injection. A major MHC-mismatch B6 (H2b) into BALB/c (H2d) model was used to model mouse GVHD, and tissues were profiled at day 7 or 14. Mouse tissues and retro-orbital blood were harvested on day 7 or 14 post-transplant using separate sterile tools per animal; livers were flushed beforehand. Before genomic DNA isolation with the DNeasy Blood & Tissue Kit, mouse tissues were minced using razor blades in buffered saline. On this clone itself: No cognate antigen has been identified for it. The receptor originates from a mouse, and its gene names and germline sequences are accordingly murine. The read terminates 1 residue ahead of where the CDR3 ends, so the germline J gene completes it.

The chain is encoded by TRBV4 joined to TRBJ2-2; the junction holds 9 bases that match TRBD1. Sequencing input: gut tissue. The source is a female BALB/c mouse given C57BL/6 T cells with graft-versus-host disease after an allogeneic hematopoietic cell transplant. The CDR3 DNA, read in part, is TGTGCCAGCAGCCCTGACAGGGGGACCGGGCAGCTCTAC. Translated, this gives CASSPDRGTGQLY. The complete CDR3 protein is CASSPDRGTGQLYF.